This is a list of T cell receptor beta chains from one sample in a study of blood T cell repertoires in COVID-19. This table comes from immunoSEQ multiplex PCR, and its TCRdb copy is limited to in-frame clones, with some not included. The data show 130,000 or so clones, around 87% seen once. Sequencing was carried out using peripheral blood. These receptors were obtained from a man aged 45-60 years with active COVID-19. Both conserved end residues are part of each CDR3. D genes are given only for firm matches. Part of the rows lack a size; the others show once, few, many or a class for expanded clones.

cdr3_aa cdr3_nt clone_size cdr3_length j_call d_call v_call
CASSYPASAPQEDTQYF TGTGCCAGCAGCTATCCGGCTAGCGCCCCCCAGGAGGATACGCAGTATTTT NA 17 TRBJ2-3 NA TRBV7-2
CASSSPGQARPEAFF TGTGCCAGTAGTTCACCGGGACAGGCGCGCCCTGAAGCTTTCTTT NA 15 TRBJ1-1 TRBD1 TRBV19
CAIQSGGEDTQYF TGTGCCATCCAAAGCGGGGGTGAAGATACGCAGTATTTT NA 13 TRBJ2-3 TRBD2 TRBV6-5
CASSKTGDYEQYF TGTGCCAGCAGCAAAACAGGGGACTACGAGCAGTACTTC NA 13 TRBJ2-7 NA TRBV21-1
CASSRGTGSGRRNTEAFF TGTGCCAGCAGCCGAGGGACAGGGTCAGGCCGACGGAACACTGAAGCTTTCTTT NA 18 TRBJ1-1 TRBD1 TRBV11-2
CASSLTGGSNQPQHF TGCGCCAGCAGCTTGACAGGGGGCAGCAATCAGCCCCAGCATTTT NA 15 TRBJ1-5 TRBD1 TRBV5-1
CASSLPGGTEAFF TGTGCCAGCAGCTTGCCCGGGGGCACTGAAGCTTTCTTT NA 13 TRBJ1-1 NA TRBV5-6
CASSIRPGYLSEQFF TGTGCCAGTAGTATTAGACCGGGATATCTGAGTGAGCAGTTCTTC few 15 TRBJ2-1 NA TRBV19
CASSSGQGAHYGYTF TGTGCCAGCAGTTCGGGACAGGGGGCTCACTATGGCTACACCTTC NA 15 TRBJ1-2 TRBD1 TRBV6-5
CASSELTATNSPLHF TGTGCCAGCAGTGAATTGACAGCCACAAATTCACCCCTCCACTTT NA 15 TRBJ1-6 NA TRBV6-1
CASSYRSQRTDTQYF TGTGCCAGCAGTTACAGGAGTCAGCGCACAGATACGCAGTATTTT once 15 TRBJ2-3 NA TRBV6-6
CASRGYGRRQPYEQYF TGTGCCAGCAGGGGGTATGGGCGGCGACAGCCCTACGAGCAGTACTTC NA 16 TRBJ2-7 NA TRBV21-1
CASSPPGRVSGNTIYF TGTGCCAGCTCACCACCGGGCAGGGTGTCAGGAAACACCATATATTTT NA 16 TRBJ1-3 NA TRBV18
CASSLGVGLEDTQYF TGCGCCAGCAGCTTGGGGGTGGGGCTCGAAGATACGCAGTATTTT NA 15 TRBJ2-3 NA TRBV5-1
CASSFGGTASNTEAFF TGCGCCAGCAGTTTTGGCGGGACAGCCTCAAACACTGAAGCTTTCTTT few 16 TRBJ1-1 TRBD1 TRBV5-1
CASSFGEWETQYF TGTGCCAGCAGCTTCGGGGAGTGGGAGACCCAGTACTTC NA 13 TRBJ2-5 NA TRBV7-9
CASSDYRGDGYTF TGTGCCAGCAGTGACTACAGGGGGGATGGCTACACCTTC NA 13 TRBJ1-2 TRBD1 TRBV6-4
CASSPRGLAGYEQYF TGTGCCAGCAGCCCGCGGGGGCTAGCGGGCTACGAGCAGTACTTC NA 15 TRBJ2-7 TRBD2 TRBV7-8
CASSVSSSYQETQYF TGTGCCAGCAGCGTATCTTCTTCGTACCAAGAGACCCAGTACTTC NA 15 TRBJ2-5 NA TRBV9
CASSPRNRDTGQEAQYF TGTGCCAGCAGTCCCCGTAACCGGGACACCGGCCAAGAGGCCCAGTACTTC NA 17 TRBJ2-5 NA TRBV27
CASSSDRDPEAFF TGTGCCAGCAGCTCCGACAGGGACCCTGAAGCTTTCTTT NA 13 TRBJ1-1 TRBD1 TRBV11-2
CASSRGNSPLHF TGTGCCAGCAGCCGAGGGAATTCACCCCTCCACTTT NA 12 TRBJ1-6 NA TRBV6-2/TRBV6-3
CASRPGTGRSGYTF TGTGCCAGCAGGCCTGGGACAGGGAGAAGTGGCTACACCTTC NA 14 TRBJ1-2 TRBD1 TRBV5-5
CASSEGTGDTDTQYF TGTGCCAGCAGTGAAGGGACGGGAGACACAGATACGCAGTATTTT NA 15 TRBJ2-3 NA TRBV6-1